This record looks at one TCR beta chain sequence and its context. Its antigen is undetermined. Both subsets, CD45RA+ naive and CD45RA-negative memory, were split from the CD4+ cells. CDR1 is GTSNPN and CDR2 is SVGIG in the germline V gene (reference sequence). This CDR3 region has 13 residues. V was shortened by 4 bases and J by 6 bases, with 16 bases between the two germline ends. This sample stems from a study of shared clonotypes between healthy human individuals. Findings and limits, study-wide: Memory subsets generally showed lower estimated richness than naive subsets.

Profiled with immunoSEQ multiplex PCR; TCRdb holds only in-frame clones, not every one. The sample includes some 2,100,000 clones, nearly 97% of them seen just once. The chain carries TRBV30 and TRBJ2-7, with D perhaps assigned TRBD1 or TRBD2 (5 bases each). Sequencing was done on a sample of naive CD4+ T cells sorted from blood. Subset of the sample: CD45RA+ positively selected. The receptor's source is a man aged 18 to 35 in good health. CDR3 DNA: TGTGCCTGGAACGCAGGGACGCTCGGCGAGCAGTACTTC. As protein: CAWNAGTLGEQYF.